This entry lists 19 T cell receptor beta chains sequenced from one sample in a study of T-cell reconstitution after alpha-beta-depleted transplantation in children. Construction of the TCRbeta library involved unique molecular identifiers. A single record per CDR3 protein comes from TCRdb applying MiXCR to the PCR reads. The sample holds just over 350,000 distinct CDR3 sequences, about 14% seen once. The source material was PBMCs, sampled from the stem cell graft. All receptors come from a human donor who donated a stem cell graft to a child with Fanconi anemia.

The genes are TRBV27 and TRBJ2-7, with unresolved D. Germline loops: CDR1 MNHEY, CDR2 SMNVEV (reference sequence). The CDR3 consists of 13 residues. V lost 5 bases, J lost 2 bases, and 10 bases lay in between. CDR3 nucleotide sequence: TGTGCCAGCAGTCTCGTTCCCGCCTACGAGCAGTACTTC. As protein: CASSLVPAYEQYF.

The genes are TRBV7-2 and TRBJ2-1; D might be TRBD1 (6 bases). Looked up from germline, CDR1 is SGHTA and CDR2 is FQGNSA. Trimming removed 3 bases at V and 10 bases at J, with 7 bases between. CDR3 size: 11 residues. The CDR3 DNA reads as TGTGCCAGCAGCTTTACAGGGGAGCAGTTCTTC. Amino acid sequence: CASSFTGEQFF.

This clonotype was seen repeatedly, ten times or more. V usage is TRBV24-1 and J usage is TRBJ2-1, with D hard to call. Germline CDR1 is KGHDR and CDR2 is SFDVKD. Trimming took off 9 bases at V and 5 bases at J, with 10 bases between the two ends. The CDR3 extends over 12 amino acids. CDR3 sequence reads: CATSDGNNEQFF. The CDR3 DNA reads TGTGCCACCTCGGACGGTAACAATGAGCAGTTCTTC.

This chain links TRBV2 with TRBJ2-5; D tentatively reads TRBD1 or TRBD2 (6 bases each). The ends were cut back, 6 bases at V and 4 bases at J, with 18 bases in the middle. Germline V gene lookup returns CDR1 SNHLY and CDR2 FYNNEI. The length of the CDR3 is 15 residues. CDR3 in amino acids: CASRLGGTARETQYF. The CDR3 DNA is TGTGCCAGCAGGTTGGGGGGCACTGCACGAGAGACCCAGTACTTC.

This clonotype was recorded many times. The gene calls are TRBV12-3 or TRBV12-4 and TRBJ2-1; TRBD2 matches at 7 bases. J was trimmed by 10 bases and V by 4 bases; bases with no gene match: 7. The CDR3 contains 13 residues. The CDR3 DNA reads as TGTGCCAGCAGTTATTGGGGGGGAGAAGAGCAGTTCTTC. The encoded protein is CASSYWGGEEQFF.

This clonotype has a single count. The V call is TRBV12-3 or TRBV12-4, the J call TRBJ1-2; maybe TRBD1 (6 bases). This CDR3 spans 13 amino acids. The ends were cut back, 7 bases at V and 2 bases at J, with 11 bases in the middle. This chain's CDR3 is CASTRTANYGYTF. CDR3 nucleotides: TGTGCCAGCACTAGGACAGCCAACTATGGCTACACCTTC.

V and J are TRBV5-8 and TRBJ1-5; D gene ambiguous. From germline, CDR1 is SGHTS and CDR2 YDEGEE. The V and J ends lost 4 bases and 2 bases respectively, with 13 bases between them. The CDR3 is made up of 15 amino acids. CDR3 protein: CASSHGGEGNQPQHF. CDR3 DNA sequence: TGTGCCAGCAGCCACGGAGGTGAGGGCAATCAGCCCCAGCATTTT.

This clonotype was picked up many times. The V gene is TRBV12-3 or TRBV12-4, the J gene TRBJ1-6; a weak D match, TRBD1 (6 bases). V lost 2 bases to trimming and J lost 8 bases, with 10 bases between them. The CDR3 covers 14 residues. CDR3 sequence: CASSLKGGDSPLHF. The DNA of the CDR3 is TGTGCCAGCAGTTTAAAGGGGGGCGATTCACCCCTCCACTTT.

This clonotype has only a few counts. This chain links TRBV20-1 with TRBJ2-1; 11 positions agree with TRBD2. Trimming at V came to 5 bases and at J to 4 bases, leaving 7 bases not matched to a gene. CDR1 is DFQATT, CDR2 SNEGSKA, per germline (reference sequence). This CDR3 spans 15 amino acids. The CDR3 is CSAFLPSGGYNEQFF. The CDR3, as DNA: TGCAGTGCTTTTCTCCCTAGCGGGGGGTACAATGAGCAGTTCTTC.

The rearrangement uses TRBV30 and TRBJ1-5, with 8 bases fitting TRBD1. CDR3 length: 15 amino acids. Germline CDR1 GTSNPN, CDR2 SVGIG (reference sequence). The V segment lost 2 bases and the J segment 4 bases; nucleotides outside the gene matches: 7. The CDR3 nucleotides read TGTGCCTGGAGTTACAGGGGGGGGGCTAATCAGCCCCAGCATTTT. It yields the protein CAWSYRGGANQPQHF.

This clonotype was seen at least ten times. The gene calls are TRBV9 and TRBJ1-3; D is undetermined. Trimming pared 3 bases from V and 0 bases from J, leaving 1 base between. The CDR3 has 12 residues. Germline-derived CDR1 and CDR2 are SGDLS and YYNGEE. CDR3 protein: CASSDSGNTIYF. For the CDR3, the DNA is TGTGCCAGCAGCGACTCTGGAAACACCATATATTTT.

This clonotype showed up many times. The chain uses TRBV5-5 and TRBJ2-7; no firm D call. Germline-derived CDR1 and CDR2 are SGHKS and YYEKEE (reference sequence). The CDR3 is made up of 15 amino acids. With 0 bases removed from V and 0 bases from J, the gap between germline ends came to 10 bases. The CDR3 bases are TGTGCCAGCAGCTTGGGCCGCCTGAGCTCCTACGAGCAGTACGTC. It codes for CASSLGRLSSYEQYV.

In this sample, this clonotype turned up many times. This chain uses TRBV20-1 with TRBJ2-7; maybe TRBD2 (6 bases). Germline V gene lookup returns CDR1 DFQATT and CDR2 SNEGSKA (reference sequence). The V end lost 6 bases, the J end lost 3 bases, and 18 bases lay between the germline ends. This CDR3 is 14 amino acids long. The CDR3: CSALPGSTIYEQYF. CDR3 nucleotides: TGCAGTGCCCTCCCCGGGAGCACAATCTACGAGCAGTACTTC.

The rearrangement links TRBV5-1 to TRBJ2-3, with unresolved D. V lost 2 bases and J lost 1, with 8 bases in between. CDR1 SGHRS and CDR2 YFSETQ come from the germline V gene. CDR3 length: 14 amino acids. In nucleotides, the CDR3 is TGCGCCAGCAGCTTAATCGACCGCACAGATACGCAGTATTTT. Protein product: CASSLIDRTDTQYF.

This clonotype was seen at least ten times. CDR3 nucleotide sequence: TGTGCCAGCAGCCAAAGGGCAGGTGGAGACGAGCAGTACTTC. It is translated as CASSQRAGGDEQYF. The V gene is TRBV3-1, the J gene TRBJ2-7; no clear D. Looked up from germline, CDR1 is LGHDT and CDR2 is YNNKEL (reference sequence). Trimming shortened V by 2 bases and J by 5 bases, and 13 bases separated the two germline ends. CDR3 size: 14 residues.

V and J are TRBV29-1 and TRBJ1-1; D gene uncertain. Trimming took 7 bases from V and 4 from J, leaving 16 bases between them. This CDR3 has 13 amino acids. The V gene's germline CDR1 is SQVTM and CDR2 ANQGSEA. The CDR3 sequence: CSARTGGSTEAFF. The DNA for the CDR3 is TGCAGCGCTCGAACGGGTGGGAGCACTGAAGCTTTCTTT.

This chain uses TRBV5-1 with TRBJ2-2, with a weak D call TRBD1 (6 bases). Germline V gene lookup returns CDR1 SGHRS and CDR2 YFSETQ. Trimming pared 1 base from V and 6 bases from J, leaving 13 bases between. This CDR3 has 15 residues. Here the CDR3 DNA reads TGCGCCAGCAGCTTGCAACAGGGAATTGCCGGGGAGCTGTTTTTT. It specifies CASSLQQGIAGELFF. The full variable domain, rest sourced from reference TRBV5-1 and TRBJ2-2, is KAGVTQTPRYLIKTRGQQVTLSCSPISGHRSVSWYQQTPGQGLQFLFEYFSETQRNKGNFPGRFSGRQFSNSRSEMNVSTLELGDSALYLCASSLQQGIAGELFFGEGSRLTVL.

This clonotype was seen many times. V usage is TRBV7-3 and J usage is TRBJ2-7; the D gene could be TRBD1 or TRBD2 (5 bases each). The CDR3 runs 13 residues. In germline, CDR1 is SGHTA, CDR2 FQGTGA. Trimming left V 2 bases short and J 6 bases short, with 11 bases between. CDR3 bases: TGTGCCAGCAGCTTATACTGGGGGAGCGAGCAGTACTTC. It encodes CASSLYWGSEQYF.

The CDR3 loop is CASTQTGEGQPQHF. The CDR3, as DNA: TGTGCCAGCACTCAAACAGGGGAAGGTCAGCCCCAGCATTTT. The chain carries TRBV2 and TRBJ1-5, with 7 positions matching TRBD1. Germline V lookup: CDR1 SNHLY, CDR2 FYNNEI. The CDR3 has 14 residues. V was clipped by 7 bases and J by 6 bases; unmatched bases: 9.